Here is one T cell receptor beta chain with its context. The record originates from a study of T-cell memory formation after mild COVID-19. cDNA libraries for TCR alpha and TCR beta, carrying sample barcodes and UMIs, came from 5'RACE with constant-segment primers. TCRdb re-called the 5' RACE reads with MiXCR, one entry per CDR3 protein. The sample contains a few hundred thousand distinct CDR3 sequences, around 15% of which appear only once. The V gene's germline CDR1 is DFQATT and CDR2 SNEGSKA (reference sequence). The CDR3 spans 16 residues. Trimming took 0 bases from V and 1 from J; bases not matched to a gene: 3.

This receptor was obtained from a man between 18 and 35 years old who had mild COVID-19 (a few samples of this study predate the infection). Cell type and time point are not known. The sample comprised PBMCs or a T cell subset sorted from them (not recorded which). This chain connects TRBV20-1 to TRBJ2-2; 9 nucleotides agree with TRBD1. CDR3 sequence reads: CSARDRTGVNTGELFF. The DNA for the CDR3 is TGCAGTGCTAGAGATCGGACAGGGGTGAACACCGGGGAGCTGTTTTTT.